The rows below give T cell receptor beta chains drawn from one sample of a study of Tregs in tolerant kidney transplant recipients. This table comes from immunoSEQ multiplex PCR, and its TCRdb copy is limited to in-frame clones, with some not included. The sample contains 85,000 to 90,000 clones, just over 90% of which appear only once. The sequencing sample was made of CD8+ T cells from blood. Source of these receptors: a human donor in good health. The CDR3 runs from the conserved cysteine through the conserved F or W. D genes are given only for firm matches. Expanded clones get a size class; other rows say once, few or many, or leave the size out.

D gene	V gene	J gene	clone size	CDR3 DNA	CDR3 protein
NA	TRBV4-1	TRBJ2-1	NA	TGCGCCAGCAGCCAAGATGAACGGGTTGAGCAGTTCTTC	CASSQDERVEQFF
NA	TRBV27	TRBJ1-1	once	TGTGCCAGCAGTTTCTCGGGTGACACTGAAGCTTTCTTT	CASSFSGDTEAFF
NA	TRBV7-9	TRBJ2-4	NA	TGTGCCAGCAGCCCGACGGGGGGCCTAGCCAAAAACATTCAGTACTTC	CASSPTGGLAKNIQYF
NA	TRBV11-2	TRBJ1-1	once	TGTGCCAGCAGCTTTTCTAACGCTGAAGCTTTCTTT	CASSFSNAEAFF
NA	TRBV7-9	TRBJ2-7	NA	TGTGCCAGCAGCTTAGGGCTAGGGCTAGCTTACGAGCAGTACTTC	CASSLGLGLAYEQYF
TRBD2	TRBV9	TRBJ2-7	NA	TGTGCCAGCAGCCAGAGAGCGGGGGCGTACGAGCAGTACTTC	CASSQRAGAYEQYF
TRBD2	TRBV4-1	TRBJ2-3	NA	TGCGCCAGCAGCCAAGTCGAGGGCGGGGGGCCCACAGATACGCAGTATTTT	CASSQVEGGGPTDTQYF
NA	TRBV7-8	TRBJ1-6	NA	TGTGCCAACAGCTTAAAGCTATATAATTCACCCCTCCACTTT	CANSLKLYNSPLHF
NA	TRBV19	TRBJ1-1	NA	TGTGCCAGTAGTATAGTGGAGAACACTGAAGCTTTCTTT	CASSIVENTEAFF
NA	TRBV5-4	TRBJ1-1	once	TGTGCCAGCTCTGGGGGGTGGAACACTGAAGCTTTCTTT	CASSGGWNTEAFF
NA	TRBV9	TRBJ2-3	NA	TGTGCCAGCAGCGACCTTAGCGGAAAGGGACTTGATACGCAGTATTTT	CASSDLSGKGLDTQYF
NA	TRBV5-6	TRBJ2-7	NA	TGTGCCAGCAGCTTGGTCAGTCCGATGGAGCAGTACTTC	CASSLVSPMEQYF
TRBD1	TRBV9	TRBJ1-2	NA	TGTGCCAGCAGCGGGTGGGACAGTATTAACTATGGCTACACCTTC	CASSGWDSINYGYTF
NA	TRBV25-1	TRBJ2-5	NA	TGTGCCAGCAGTTGGGGCACGCACCCACGAGAGACCCAGTACTTC	CASSWGTHPRETQYF
TRBD2	TRBV5-6	TRBJ2-5	NA	TGTGCCAGCAGCTGGGGACTAGCGGGGGGGTCGCAAGAGACCCAGTACTTC	CASSWGLAGGSQETQYF
TRBD2	TRBV27	TRBJ2-7	NA	TGTGCCAGCAGTTTTAGCGGGAGAGTCGACGAGCAGTACTTC	CASSFSGRVDEQYF
TRBD1	TRBV2	TRBJ2-1	NA	TGTGCCAGCAGTGGACCCGGGACAGGTAACAATGAGCAGTTCTTC	CASSGPGTGNNEQFF
NA	TRBV5-3	TRBJ2-2	NA	TGTGCCAGAAGCCCCTACGGTAGGACTGGGGAGCTGTTTTTT	CARSPYGRTGELFF